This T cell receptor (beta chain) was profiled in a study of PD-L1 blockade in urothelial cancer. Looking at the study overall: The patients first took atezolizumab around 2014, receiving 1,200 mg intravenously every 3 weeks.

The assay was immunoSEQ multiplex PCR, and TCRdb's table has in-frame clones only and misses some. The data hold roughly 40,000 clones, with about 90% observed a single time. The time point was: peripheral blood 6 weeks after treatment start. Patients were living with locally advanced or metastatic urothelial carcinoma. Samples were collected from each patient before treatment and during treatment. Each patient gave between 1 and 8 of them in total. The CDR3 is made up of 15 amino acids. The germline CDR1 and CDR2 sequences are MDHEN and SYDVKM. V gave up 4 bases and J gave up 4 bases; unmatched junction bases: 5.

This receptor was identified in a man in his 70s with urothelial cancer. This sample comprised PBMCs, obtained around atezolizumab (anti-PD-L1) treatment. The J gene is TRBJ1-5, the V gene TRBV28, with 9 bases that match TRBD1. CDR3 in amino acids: CASSSGQGSNQPQHF. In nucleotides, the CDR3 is TGTGCCAGCAGTTCCGGACAGGGGTCGAATCAGCCCCAGCATTTT.